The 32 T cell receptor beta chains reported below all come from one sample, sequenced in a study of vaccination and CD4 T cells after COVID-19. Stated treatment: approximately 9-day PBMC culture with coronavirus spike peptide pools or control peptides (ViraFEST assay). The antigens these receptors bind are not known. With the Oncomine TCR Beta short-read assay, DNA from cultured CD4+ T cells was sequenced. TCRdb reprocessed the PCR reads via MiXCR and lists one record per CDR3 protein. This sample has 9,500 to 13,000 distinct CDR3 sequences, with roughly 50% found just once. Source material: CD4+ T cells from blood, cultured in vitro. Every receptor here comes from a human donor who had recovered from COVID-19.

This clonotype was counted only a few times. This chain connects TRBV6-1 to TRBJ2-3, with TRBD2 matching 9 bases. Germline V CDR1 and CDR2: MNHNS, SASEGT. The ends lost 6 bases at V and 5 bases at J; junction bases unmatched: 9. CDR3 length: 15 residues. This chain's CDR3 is CASRVREGGGDTQYF. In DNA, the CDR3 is TGTGCCAGCAGGGTGCGGGAGGGCGGTGGAGATACGCAGTATTTT.

CDR3 sequence reads: CASSTSRQNTGELFF. As DNA, the CDR3 is TGTGCCAGCAGTACCTCACGACAGAACACCGGGGAGCTGTTTTTT. The J gene is TRBJ2-2, the V gene TRBV6-1; D not certain. V lost 5 bases, J lost 1 base, and 11 bases lay in between. CDR3 length: 15 residues. Germline-derived CDR1 and CDR2 are MNHNS and SASEGT.

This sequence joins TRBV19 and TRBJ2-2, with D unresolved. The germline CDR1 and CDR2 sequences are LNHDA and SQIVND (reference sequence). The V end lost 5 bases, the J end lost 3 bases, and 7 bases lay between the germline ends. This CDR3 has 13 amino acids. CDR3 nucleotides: TGTGCCAGTAGTCCCTCCCACACCGGGGAGCTGTTTTTT. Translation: CASSPSHTGELFF.

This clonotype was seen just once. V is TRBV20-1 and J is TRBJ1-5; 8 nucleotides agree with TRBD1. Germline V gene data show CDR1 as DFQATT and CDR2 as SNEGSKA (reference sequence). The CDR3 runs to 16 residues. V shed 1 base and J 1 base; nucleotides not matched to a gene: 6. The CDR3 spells CSARGRTGLSNQPQHF. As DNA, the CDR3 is TGCAGTGCTAGAGGCCGGACAGGGCTAAGCAATCAGCCCCAGCATTTT.

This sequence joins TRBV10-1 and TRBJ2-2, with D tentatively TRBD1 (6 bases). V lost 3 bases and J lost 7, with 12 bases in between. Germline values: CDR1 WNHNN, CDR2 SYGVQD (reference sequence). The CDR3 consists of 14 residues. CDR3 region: CASSEQGGGGELFF. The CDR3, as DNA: TGCGCCAGCAGTGAACAGGGCGGCGGCGGGGAGCTGTTTTTT.

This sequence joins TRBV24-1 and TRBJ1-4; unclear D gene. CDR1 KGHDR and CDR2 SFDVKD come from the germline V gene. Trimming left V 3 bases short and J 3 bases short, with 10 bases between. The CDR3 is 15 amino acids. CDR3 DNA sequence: TGTGCCACCAGTGATGGGAGGAGGGCTAATGAAAAACTGTTTTTT. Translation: CATSDGRRANEKLFF.

This CDR3 reads CSAAGGGDTQYF. The CDR3 DNA reads TGCAGTGCTGCGGGGGGAGGGGATACGCAGTATTTT. This chain links TRBV20-1 with TRBJ2-3; 8 bases agree with TRBD2. Germline CDR1 DFQATT, CDR2 SNEGSKA (reference sequence). V lost 5 bases, J lost 6 bases, and 4 bases stayed unmatched. CDR3 length equals 12 residues.

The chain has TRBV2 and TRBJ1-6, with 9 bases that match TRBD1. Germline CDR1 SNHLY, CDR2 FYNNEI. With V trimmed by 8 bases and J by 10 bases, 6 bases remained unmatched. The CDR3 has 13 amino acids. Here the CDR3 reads CASEDRGYSPLHF. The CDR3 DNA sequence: TGTGCCAGCGAGGACAGGGGATACTCACCCCTCCACTTT.

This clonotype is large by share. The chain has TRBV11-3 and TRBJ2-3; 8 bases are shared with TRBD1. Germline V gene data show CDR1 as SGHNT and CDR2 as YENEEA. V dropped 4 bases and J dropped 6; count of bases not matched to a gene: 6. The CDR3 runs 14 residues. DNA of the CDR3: TGTGCCAGCAGCTCAGCAGGGGGCGGCGATACGCAGTATTTT. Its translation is CASSSAGGGDTQYF.

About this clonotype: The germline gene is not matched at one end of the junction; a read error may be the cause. CDR3 nucleotides: TGTGCCGGCAGCCCTCGACAGGGGTCACCCCTCTCTCGCAATCAGCCCCAGCATTTT. Its protein is CAGSPRQGSPLSRNQPQHF. The rearrangement joins TRBV27 to TRBJ1-5; 8 nucleotides align to TRBD1. The CDR3 is 19 residues long. Germline CDR1 and CDR2: MNHEY and SMNVEV (reference sequence).

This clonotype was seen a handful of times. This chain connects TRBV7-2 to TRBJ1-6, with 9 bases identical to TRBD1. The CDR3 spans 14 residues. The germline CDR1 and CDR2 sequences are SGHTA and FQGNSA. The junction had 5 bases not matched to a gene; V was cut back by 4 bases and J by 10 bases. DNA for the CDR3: TGTGCCAGCAGCTCCAGGACAGGGGAATCACCCCTCCACTTT. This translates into CASSSRTGESPLHF.

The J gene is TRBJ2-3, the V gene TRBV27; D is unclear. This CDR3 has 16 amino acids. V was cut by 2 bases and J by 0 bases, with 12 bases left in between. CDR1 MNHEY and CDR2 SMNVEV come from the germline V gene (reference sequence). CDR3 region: CASSLVGRKSTDTQYF. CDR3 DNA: TGTGCCAGCAGTTTAGTAGGACGAAAAAGCACAGATACGCAGTATTTT.

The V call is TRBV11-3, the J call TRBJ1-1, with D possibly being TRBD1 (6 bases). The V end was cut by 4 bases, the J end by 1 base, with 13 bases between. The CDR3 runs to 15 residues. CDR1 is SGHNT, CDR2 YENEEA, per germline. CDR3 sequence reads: CASSSTGTTNTEAFF. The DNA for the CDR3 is TGTGCCAGCAGCTCTACCGGGACAACGAACACTGAAGCTTTCTTT.

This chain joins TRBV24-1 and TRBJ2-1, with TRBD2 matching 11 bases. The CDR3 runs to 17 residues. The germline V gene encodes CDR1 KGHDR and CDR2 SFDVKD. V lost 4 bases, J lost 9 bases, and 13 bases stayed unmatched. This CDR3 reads CATSDPSGLAETVEQFF. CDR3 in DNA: TGTGCCACCAGTGACCCCTCGGGACTAGCGGAAACTGTTGAGCAGTTCTTC.

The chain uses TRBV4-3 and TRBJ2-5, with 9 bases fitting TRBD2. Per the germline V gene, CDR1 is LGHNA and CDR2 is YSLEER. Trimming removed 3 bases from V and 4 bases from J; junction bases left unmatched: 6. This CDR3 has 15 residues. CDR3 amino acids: CASSHLAGEGETQYF. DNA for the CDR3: TGCGCCAGCAGCCATTTAGCGGGGGAAGGAGAGACCCAGTACTTC.

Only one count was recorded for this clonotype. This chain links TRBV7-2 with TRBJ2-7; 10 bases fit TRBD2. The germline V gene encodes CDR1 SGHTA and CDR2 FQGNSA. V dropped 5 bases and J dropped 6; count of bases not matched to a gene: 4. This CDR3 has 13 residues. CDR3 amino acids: CASSTRTSGEQYF. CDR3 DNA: TGTGCCAGCAGCACCCGGACTAGCGGCGAGCAGTACTTC.

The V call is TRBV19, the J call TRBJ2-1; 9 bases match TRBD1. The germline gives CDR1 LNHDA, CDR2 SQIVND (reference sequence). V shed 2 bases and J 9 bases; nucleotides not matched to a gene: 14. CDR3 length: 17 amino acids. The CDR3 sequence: CASSILSGQGERAEQFF. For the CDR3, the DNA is TGTGCCAGTAGTATACTGTCGGGACAGGGTGAACGGGCTGAGCAGTTCTTC.

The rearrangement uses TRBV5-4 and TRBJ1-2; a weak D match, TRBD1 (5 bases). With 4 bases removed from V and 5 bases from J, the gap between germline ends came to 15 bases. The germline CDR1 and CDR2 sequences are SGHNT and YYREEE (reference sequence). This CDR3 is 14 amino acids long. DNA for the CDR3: TGTGCCAGCAGCACGGCACTCGGGGGGTATGGCTACACCTTC. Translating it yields CASSTALGGYGYTF.

The CDR3 DNA reads as TGTGCCAGCAGTTATTTCGCAGGCTTTTATCAGCCCCAGCATTTT. Its translation: CASSYFAGFYQPQHF. The chain links TRBV6-2 or TRBV6-3 to TRBJ1-5, with D uncertain. CDR1 MNHEY and CDR2 SVGEGT come from the germline V gene. The ends were cut back, 3 bases at V and 5 bases at J, with 14 bases in the middle. The CDR3 runs to 15 residues.

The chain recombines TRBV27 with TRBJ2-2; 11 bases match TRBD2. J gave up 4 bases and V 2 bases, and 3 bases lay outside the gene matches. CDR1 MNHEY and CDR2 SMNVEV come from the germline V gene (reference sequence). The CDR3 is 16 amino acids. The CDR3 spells CASSLLAGGGTGELFF. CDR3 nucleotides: TGTGCCAGCAGTTTACTAGCGGGAGGAGGCACCGGGGAGCTGTTTTTT.

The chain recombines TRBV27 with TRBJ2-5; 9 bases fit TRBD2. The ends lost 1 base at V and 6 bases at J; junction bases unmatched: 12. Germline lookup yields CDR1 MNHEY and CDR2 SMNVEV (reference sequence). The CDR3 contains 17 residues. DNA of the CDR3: TGTGCCAGCAGTTTATTGAATCAGCGGGGGGCGGCGAAGACCCAGTACTTC. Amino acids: CASSLLNQRGAAKTQYF.

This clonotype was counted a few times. The CDR3 here is CSAEGRQTSTDTQYF. The CDR3 coding sequence is TGCAGTGCTGAGGGGCGGCAGACTAGCACAGATACGCAGTATTTT. V gene TRBV20-1 combines with J gene TRBJ2-3, with D perhaps matching TRBD1 or TRBD2 (5 bases each). CDR1 and CDR2 (germline): DFQATT, SNEGSKA (reference sequence). V lost 5 bases and J 0 bases, leaving 15 bases between the germline ends. The CDR3 has 15 residues.

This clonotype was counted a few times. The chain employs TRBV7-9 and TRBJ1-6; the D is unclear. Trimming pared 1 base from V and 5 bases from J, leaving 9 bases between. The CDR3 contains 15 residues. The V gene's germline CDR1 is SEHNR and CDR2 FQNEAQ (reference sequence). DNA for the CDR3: TGTGCCAGCAGCTTAGTATTGGCCGATAATTCACCCCTCCACTTT. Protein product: CASSLVLADNSPLHF.

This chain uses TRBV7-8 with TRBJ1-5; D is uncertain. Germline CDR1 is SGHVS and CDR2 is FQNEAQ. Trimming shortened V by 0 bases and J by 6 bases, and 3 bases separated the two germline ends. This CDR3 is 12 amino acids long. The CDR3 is CASSLAGQPQHF. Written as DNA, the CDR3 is TGTGCCAGCAGCTTAGCCGGTCAGCCCCAGCATTTT.

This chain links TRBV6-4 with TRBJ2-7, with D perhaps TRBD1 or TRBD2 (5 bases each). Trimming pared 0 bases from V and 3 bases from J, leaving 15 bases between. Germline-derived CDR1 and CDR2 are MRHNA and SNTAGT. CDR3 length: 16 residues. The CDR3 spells CASSDSSGHWGYEQYF. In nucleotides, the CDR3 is TGTGCCAGCAGTGACTCCTCGGGGCATTGGGGCTACGAGCAGTACTTC.

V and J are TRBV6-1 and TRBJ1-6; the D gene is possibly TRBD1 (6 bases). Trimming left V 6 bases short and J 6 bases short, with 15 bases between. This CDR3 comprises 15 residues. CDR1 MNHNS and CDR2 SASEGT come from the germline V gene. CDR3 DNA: TGTGCCAGCAGCGAACCCGGGACAAGTAATTCACCCCTCCACTTT. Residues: CASSEPGTSNSPLHF.

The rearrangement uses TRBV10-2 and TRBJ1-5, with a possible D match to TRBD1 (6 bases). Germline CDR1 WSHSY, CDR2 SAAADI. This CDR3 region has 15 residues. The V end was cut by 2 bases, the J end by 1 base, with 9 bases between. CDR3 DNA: TGCGCCAGCAGTGAGGGGGGGCTCAGCAATCAGCCCCAGCATTTT. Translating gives CASSEGGLSNQPQHF.

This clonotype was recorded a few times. CDR3 residues: CASSDRTRTDNSPLHF. The CDR3 nucleotides are TGTGCCAGCAGTGATCGGACTAGGACGGATAATTCACCCCTCCACTTT. The V call is TRBV6-1, the J call TRBJ1-6; D remains unclear. The CDR3 extends over 16 amino acids. The V gene's germline CDR1 is MNHNS and CDR2 SASEGT. V was shortened by 3 bases and J by 5 bases, with 14 bases between the two germline ends.

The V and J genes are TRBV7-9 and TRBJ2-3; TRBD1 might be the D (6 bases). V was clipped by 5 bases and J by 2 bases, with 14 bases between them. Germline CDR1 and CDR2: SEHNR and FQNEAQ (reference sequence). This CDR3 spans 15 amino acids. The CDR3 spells CASSRVRTVTDTQYF. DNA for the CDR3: TGTGCCAGCAGCAGGGTCAGGACAGTCACAGATACGCAGTATTTT.

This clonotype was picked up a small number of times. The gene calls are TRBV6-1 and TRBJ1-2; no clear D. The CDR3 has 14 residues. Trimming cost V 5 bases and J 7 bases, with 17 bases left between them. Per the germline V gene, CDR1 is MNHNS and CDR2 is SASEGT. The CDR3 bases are TGTGCCAGCAGTCAAAGGCCTCTTTCCCGTGGCTACACCTTC. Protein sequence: CASSQRPLSRGYTF.

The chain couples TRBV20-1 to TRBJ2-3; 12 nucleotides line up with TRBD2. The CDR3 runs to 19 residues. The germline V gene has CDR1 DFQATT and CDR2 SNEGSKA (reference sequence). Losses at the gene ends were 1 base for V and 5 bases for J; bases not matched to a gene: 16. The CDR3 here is CSARGVGASGRAAGDTQYF. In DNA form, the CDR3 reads TGCAGTGCTAGAGGGGTCGGGGCTAGCGGGAGGGCAGCTGGAGATACGCAGTATTTT.

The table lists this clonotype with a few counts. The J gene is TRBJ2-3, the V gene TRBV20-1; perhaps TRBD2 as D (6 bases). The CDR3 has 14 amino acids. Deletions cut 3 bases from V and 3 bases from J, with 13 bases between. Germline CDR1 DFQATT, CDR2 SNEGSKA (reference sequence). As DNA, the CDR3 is TGCAGTGCTAGTCCGGCGGGGATTACAGATACGCAGTATTTT. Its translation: CSASPAGITDTQYF.